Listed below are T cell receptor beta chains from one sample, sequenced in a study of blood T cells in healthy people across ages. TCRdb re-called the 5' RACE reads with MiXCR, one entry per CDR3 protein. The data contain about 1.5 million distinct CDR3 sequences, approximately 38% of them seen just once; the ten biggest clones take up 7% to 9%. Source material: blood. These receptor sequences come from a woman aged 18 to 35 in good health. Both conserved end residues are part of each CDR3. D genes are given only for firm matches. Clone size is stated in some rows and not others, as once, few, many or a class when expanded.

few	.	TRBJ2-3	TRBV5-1	CASSRFDETDTQYF	TGCGCCAGCAGCCGGTTCGACGAAACAGATACGCAGTATTTT
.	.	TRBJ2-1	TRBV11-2	CASSLDRLGNEQFF	TGTGCCAGCAGCTTAGATAGGCTGGGCAATGAGCAGTTCTTC
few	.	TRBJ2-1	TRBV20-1	CSARGPGHSSYNEQFF	TGCAGTGCTAGGGGGCCGGGGCACAGCTCCTACAATGAGCAGTTCTTC
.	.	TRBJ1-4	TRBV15	CATSRDVLADEKLFF	TGTGCCACCAGCAGAGATGTACTTGCGGATGAAAAACTGTTTTTT
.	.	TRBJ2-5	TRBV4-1	CASSQASSRGETQYF	TGCGCCAGCAGCCAAGCCTCCTCCAGGGGAGAGACCCAGTACTTC
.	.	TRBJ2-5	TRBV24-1	CATSDSTVGETQYF	TGTGCCACCAGTGATTCGACAGTAGGGGAGACCCAGTACTTC
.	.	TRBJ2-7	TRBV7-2	CASSPGVGLFYEQYF	TGTGCCAGCAGCCCCGGAGTAGGACTCTTCTACGAGCAGTACTTC
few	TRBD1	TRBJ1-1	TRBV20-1	CSATGTDNTEAFF	TGCAGTGCTACCGGGACAGATAACACTGAAGCTTTCTTT
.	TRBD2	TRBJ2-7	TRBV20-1	CSASSTRELNEQYF	TGCAGTGCTAGTTCTACGCGGGAGTTGAACGAGCAGTACTTC
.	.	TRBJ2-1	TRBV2	CASMGGISYKEQFF	TGTGCCAGCATGGGCGGAATCTCCTACAAGGAGCAGTTCTTC
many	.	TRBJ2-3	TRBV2	CASGPGGGTDTQYF	TGTGCCAGCGGGCCAGGCGGGGGCACAGATACGCAGTATTTT
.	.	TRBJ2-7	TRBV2	CASRGPGVKSPEQYF	TGTGCCAGCAGGGGTCCGGGGGTGAAAAGTCCCGAGCAGTACTTC
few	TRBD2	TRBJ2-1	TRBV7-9	CASSWGLAGKHNEQFF	TGTGCCAGCAGCTGGGGACTAGCGGGGAAACACAATGAGCAGTTCTTC
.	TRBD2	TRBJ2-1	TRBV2	CATGRGAGVNEQFF	TGTGCCACCGGGCGGGGGGCTGGAGTAAATGAGCAGTTCTTC
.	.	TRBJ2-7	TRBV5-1	CASSVAGHEQYF	TGCGCCAGCAGCGTAGCAGGTCATGAGCAGTACTTC
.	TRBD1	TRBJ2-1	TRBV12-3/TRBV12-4	CASSLDRGEQFF	TGTGCCAGCAGTTTGGACAGGGGAGAGCAGTTCTTC
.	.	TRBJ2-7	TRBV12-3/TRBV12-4	CASSLPDRSISYEQYF	TGTGCCAGCAGTTTACCCGACAGGTCGATCTCCTACGAGCAGTACTTC
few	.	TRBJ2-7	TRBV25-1	CASSLVSGEQYF	TGTGCCAGCAGTCTCGTGTCGGGGGAGCAGTACTTC
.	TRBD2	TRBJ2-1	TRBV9	CVSSGEAGSNEQFF	TGTGTCAGCAGCGGAGAAGCGGGGAGCAATGAGCAGTTCTTC
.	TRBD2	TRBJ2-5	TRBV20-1	CSAPSGIANEQYF	TGCAGTGCCCCTAGCGGGATTGCAAATGAGCAGTACTTC
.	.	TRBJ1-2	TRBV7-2	CASSSLWDGYTF	TGTGCCAGCAGCTCCCTTTGGGATGGCTACACCTTC
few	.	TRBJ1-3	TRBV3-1	CASSPSGNTIYF	TGTGCCAGCAGCCCTTCTGGAAACACCATATATTTT
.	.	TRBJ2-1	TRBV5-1	CASSLVQGRWNEQFF	TGCGCCAGCAGCTTGGTACAGGGAAGGTGGAATGAGCAGTTCTTC
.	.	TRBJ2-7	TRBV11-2	CASSPAGFNEQYF	TGTGCCAGCAGCCCGGCGGGTTTCAATGAGCAGTACTTC
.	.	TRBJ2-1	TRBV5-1	CASSFGRGAYNEQFF	TGCGCCAGCAGCTTTGGTAGGGGTGCCTACAATGAGCAGTTCTTC
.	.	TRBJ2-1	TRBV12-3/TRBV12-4	CASSWSVRIGLYNEQFF	TGTGCCAGCAGTTGGTCAGTCAGAATCGGCCTCTACAATGAGCAGTTCTTC
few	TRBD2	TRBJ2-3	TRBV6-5	CASSYTSGDTDTQYF	TGTGCCAGCAGTTACACTAGCGGAGACACAGATACGCAGTATTTT
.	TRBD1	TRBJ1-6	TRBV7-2	CASSLASQGAFRSPLHF	TGTGCCAGCAGCTTGGCCTCACAGGGGGCTTTTAGATCACCCCTCCACTTT
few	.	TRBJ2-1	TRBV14	CASSTRDSLSLYNEQFF	TGTGCCAGCAGCACCCGGGACTCATTAAGCCTCTACAATGAGCAGTTCTTC
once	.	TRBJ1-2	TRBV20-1	CSANQPGGRLGYTF	TGCAGTGCTAATCAGCCGGGTGGGAGATTAGGCTACACCTTC
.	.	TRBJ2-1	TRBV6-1	CASLVFVGSGDYNEQFF	TGTGCCAGCCTCGTCTTTGTGGGCTCGGGGGATTACAATGAGCAGTTCTTC
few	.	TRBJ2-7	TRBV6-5	CASSFFFGYEQYF	TGTGCCAGCAGTTTTTTCTTCGGCTACGAGCAGTACTTC
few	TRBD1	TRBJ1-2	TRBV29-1	CSVEQGGAGYGYTF	TGCAGCGTTGAGCAGGGGGGCGCCGGCTATGGCTACACCTTC